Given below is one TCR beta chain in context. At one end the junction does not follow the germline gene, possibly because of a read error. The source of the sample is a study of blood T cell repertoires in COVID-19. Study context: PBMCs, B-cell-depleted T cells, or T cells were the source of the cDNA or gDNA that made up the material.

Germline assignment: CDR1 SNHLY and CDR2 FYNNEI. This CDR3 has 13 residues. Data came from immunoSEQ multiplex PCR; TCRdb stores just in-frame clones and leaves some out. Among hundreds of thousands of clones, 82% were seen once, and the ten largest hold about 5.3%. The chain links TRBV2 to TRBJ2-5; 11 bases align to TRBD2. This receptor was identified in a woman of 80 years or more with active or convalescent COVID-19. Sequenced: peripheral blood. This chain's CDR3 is CASSVLAGGARDF. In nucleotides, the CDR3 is TGTGCCAGCAGTGTTCTAGCGGGGGGAGCAAGGGACTTC.